This T cell receptor beta chain was documented in a study of cytotoxic CD8 clonotypes in ibrutinib-treated CLL. Regarding the study as a whole: Sustained-remission patients were sampled at one set of times and progressing patients at different ones.

A 1 in 200,000 to 1 in 1 million T cell depth was the sequencing target. Libraries were prepared by immunoSEQ multiplex PCR; TCRdb keeps only in-frame clonotypes and omits some of them. The repertoire holds about 310,000 clones, with roughly 85% as singletons. About this clone itself: The target antigen is unknown.

Trimming stripped 4 bases from V and 1 base from J, with 14 bases between. The CDR3 extends over 16 amino acids. The germline V gene encodes CDR1 SGHRS and CDR2 YFSETQ. The input for sequencing was PBMCs, taken before ibrutinib treatment. The clonotype originates from a human donor with chronic lymphocytic leukemia. The genes are TRBV5-1 and TRBJ2-2; D is perhaps TRBD1 or TRBD2 (5 bases each). CDR3 nucleotides: TGCGCCAGCAGCACGGCAGGGAGAATGAACACCGGGGAGCTGTTTTTT. Its translation: CASSTAGRMNTGELFF. The variable domain in full, with the rest retrieved from reference TRBV5-1 and TRBJ2-2, is KAGVTQTPRYLIKTRGQQVTLSCSPISGHRSVSWYQQTPGQGLQFLFEYFSETQRNKGNFPGRFSGRQFSNSRSEMNVSTLELGDSALYLCASSTAGRMNTGELFFGEGSRLTVL.